This is a list of T cell receptor beta chains from one sample in a study of T cell responses to AZD1222 COVID-19 vaccine. The method was immunoSEQ multiplex PCR; TCRdb's version includes in-frame clones alone and lacks a portion of them. The data contain 140,000 to 150,000 clones, about 92% of them singletons. Material: peripheral blood, obtained 28 days after the second AZD1222 dose. Receptor source: an adult who received the AZD1222 COVID-19 vaccine. The CDR3 runs from the conserved cysteine through the conserved F or W.

length | J | V | CDR3
16 | TRBJ2-7 | TRBV5-1 | CASSLGVGTVSYEQYF
14 | TRBJ1-4 | TRBV27 | CASSLRAGTVELFF
13 | TRBJ1-2 | TRBV7-2 | CASSPSANYGYTF
16 | TRBJ2-7 | TRBV7-9 | CASSADTPVSSYEQYF
16 | TRBJ1-6 | TRBV6-6 | CASSYSRKRVVSPLHF
14 | TRBJ2-7 | TRBV7-9 | CATNKDGGLYEQYF
15 | TRBJ1-3 | TRBV5-1 | CASSLTQGGGNTIYF
17 | TRBJ2-2 | TRBV24-1 | CATRGSGLAGGVGELFF
17 | TRBJ2-2 | TRBV18 | CASSPPTGDMNTGELFF
14 | TRBJ1-5 | TRBV28 | CASRNRALNQPQHF
12 | TRBJ2-2 | TRBV28 | CASSLQVGELFF
18 | TRBJ2-2 | TRBV28 | CASSFVGLATLDGGELFF
14 | TRBJ1-1 | TRBV18 | CASSSRSDGTEAFF
14 | TRBJ2-7 | TRBV5-1 | CASSESGTDDGQYF
14 | TRBJ1-3 | TRBV5-1 | CASSLGTGGNTIYF
14 | TRBJ1-3 | TRBV4-3 | CASSTGGSGNTIYF